This T cell receptor (beta chain) was sequenced during a study of cytomegalovirus exposure and HLA in healthy donors. Overall study: In terms of ancestry, the Caucasian-associated cluster contained 75% to 85% of the approximately 400 genotyped donors. Study-wide results and limits: With high specificity and sensitivity, the classifier reportedly diagnosed cytomegalovirus status. The authors reported that TCR beta sequences could predict HLA-A and HLA-B alleles. These predictions were accurate for most subjects in the first cohort.

The trim removed 5 bases at V and 4 bases at J, leaving 0 bases unmatched. Germline CDR1 and CDR2: SGHRS and YFSETQ. The CDR3 is 12 residues long. The PCR was carried out with 60 Vbeta primers and 13 Jbeta primers. Method: immunoSEQ multiplex PCR; TCRdb's copy keeps in-frame clones and lacks some. The table has 150,000 to 200,000 clones, about four fifths seen once. These donors, healthy bone marrow donors, were studied. With regard to this clone: What it binds is not known.

The TCR was taken from a woman aged 40 to 55 in good health and CMV-seronegative. This sequence joins TRBV5-1 and TRBJ2-5, with 9 bases identical to TRBD2. The sequencing sample was made of PBMCs. In nucleotides, the CDR3 is TGCGCCAGCAGGCGGGAGGGAGAGACCCAGTACTTC. It yields the protein CASRREGETQYF.